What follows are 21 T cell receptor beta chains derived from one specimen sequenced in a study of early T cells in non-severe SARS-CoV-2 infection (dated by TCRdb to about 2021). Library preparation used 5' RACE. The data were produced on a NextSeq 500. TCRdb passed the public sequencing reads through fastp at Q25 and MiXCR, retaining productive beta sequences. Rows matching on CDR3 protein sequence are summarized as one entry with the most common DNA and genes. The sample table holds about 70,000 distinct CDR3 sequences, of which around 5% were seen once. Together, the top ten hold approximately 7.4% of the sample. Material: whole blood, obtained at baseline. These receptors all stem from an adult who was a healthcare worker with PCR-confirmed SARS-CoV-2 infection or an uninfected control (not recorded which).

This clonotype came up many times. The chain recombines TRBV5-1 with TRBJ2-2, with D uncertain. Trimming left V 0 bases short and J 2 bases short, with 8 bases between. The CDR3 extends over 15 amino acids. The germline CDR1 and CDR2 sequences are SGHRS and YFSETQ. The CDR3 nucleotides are TGCGCCAGCAGCTTGGGTCAGAGTAACACCGGGGAGCTGTTTTTT. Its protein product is CASSLGQSNTGELFF.

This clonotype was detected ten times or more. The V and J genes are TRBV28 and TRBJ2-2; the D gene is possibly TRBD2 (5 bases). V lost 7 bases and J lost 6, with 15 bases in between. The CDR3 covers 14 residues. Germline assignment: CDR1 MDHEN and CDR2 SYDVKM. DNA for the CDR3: TGTGCCAGCACCCCGTATAGCGCATCCGGGGAGCTGTTTTTT. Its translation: CASTPYSASGELFF.

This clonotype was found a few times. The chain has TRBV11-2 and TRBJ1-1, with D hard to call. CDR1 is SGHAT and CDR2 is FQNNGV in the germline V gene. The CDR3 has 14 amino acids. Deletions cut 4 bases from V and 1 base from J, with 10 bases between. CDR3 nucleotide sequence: TGTGCCAGCAGCTCCGCCCCCGAGAACACTGAAGCTTTCTTT. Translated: CASSSAPENTEAFF. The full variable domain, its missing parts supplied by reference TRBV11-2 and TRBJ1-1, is EAGVAQSPRYKIIEKRQSVAFWCNPISGHATLYWYQQILGQGPKLLIQFQNNGVVDDSQLPKDRFSAERLKGVDSTLKIQPAKLEDSAVYLCASSSAPENTEAFFGQGTRLTVV.

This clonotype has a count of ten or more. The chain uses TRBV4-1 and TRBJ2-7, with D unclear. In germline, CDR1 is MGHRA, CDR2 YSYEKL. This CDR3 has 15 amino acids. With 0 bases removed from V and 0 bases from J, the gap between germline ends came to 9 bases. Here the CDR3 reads CASSQDWVPSYEQYF. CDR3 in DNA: TGCGCCAGCAGCCAAGATTGGGTACCCTCCTACGAGCAGTACTTC.

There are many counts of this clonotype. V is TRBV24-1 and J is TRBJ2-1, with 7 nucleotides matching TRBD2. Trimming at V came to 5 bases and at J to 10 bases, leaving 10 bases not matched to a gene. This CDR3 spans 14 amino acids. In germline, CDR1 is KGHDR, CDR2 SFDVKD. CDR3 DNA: TGTGCCACCAGTGCGGGACTACCGGGTGGGGAGCAGTTCTTC. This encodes CATSAGLPGGEQFF.

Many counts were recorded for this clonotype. The DNA of the CDR3 is TGTGCCAGCTCACCATGGGTAACGACAGATACGCAGTATTTT. It yields the protein CASSPWVTTDTQYF. The V and J genes are TRBV18 and TRBJ2-3; no reliable D call. The V end was cut by 2 bases, the J end by 3 bases, with 9 bases between. This CDR3 has 14 amino acids. Germline V CDR1 and CDR2: KGHSH, LQKENI.

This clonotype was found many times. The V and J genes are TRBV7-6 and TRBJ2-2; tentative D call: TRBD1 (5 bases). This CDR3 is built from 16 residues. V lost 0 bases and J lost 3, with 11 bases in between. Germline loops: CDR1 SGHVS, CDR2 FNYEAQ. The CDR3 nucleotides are TGTGCCAGCAGCTTAGCGGGGCCTTCCTACACCGGGGAGCTGTTTTTT. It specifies CASSLAGPSYTGELFF.

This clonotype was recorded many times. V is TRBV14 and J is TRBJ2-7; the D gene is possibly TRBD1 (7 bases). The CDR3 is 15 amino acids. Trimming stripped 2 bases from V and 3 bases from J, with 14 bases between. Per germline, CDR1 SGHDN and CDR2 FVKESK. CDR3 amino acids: CASSQSPGGLYEQYF. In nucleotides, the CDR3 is TGTGCCAGCAGCCAAAGCCCAGGGGGACTCTACGAGCAGTACTTC.

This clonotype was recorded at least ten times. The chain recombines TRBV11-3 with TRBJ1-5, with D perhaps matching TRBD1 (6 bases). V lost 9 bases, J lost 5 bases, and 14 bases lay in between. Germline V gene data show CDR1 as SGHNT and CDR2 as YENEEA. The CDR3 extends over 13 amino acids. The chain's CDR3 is CARSNRDHQPQHF. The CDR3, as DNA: TGTGCCAGGAGTAACAGGGACCATCAGCCCCAGCATTTT.

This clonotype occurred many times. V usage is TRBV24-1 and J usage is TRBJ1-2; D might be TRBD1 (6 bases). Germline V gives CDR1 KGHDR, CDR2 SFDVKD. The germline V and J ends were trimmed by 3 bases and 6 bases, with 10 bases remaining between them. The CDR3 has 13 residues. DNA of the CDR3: TGTGCCACCAGTGATGCGGGGGCAAATGGCTACACCTTC. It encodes CATSDAGANGYTF.

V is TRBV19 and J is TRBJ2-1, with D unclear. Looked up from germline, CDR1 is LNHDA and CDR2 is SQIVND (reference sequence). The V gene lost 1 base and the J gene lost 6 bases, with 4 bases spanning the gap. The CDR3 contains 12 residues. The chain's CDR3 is CASSIVSNEQFF. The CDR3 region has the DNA TGTGCCAGTAGTATAGTCTCCAATGAGCAGTTCTTC.

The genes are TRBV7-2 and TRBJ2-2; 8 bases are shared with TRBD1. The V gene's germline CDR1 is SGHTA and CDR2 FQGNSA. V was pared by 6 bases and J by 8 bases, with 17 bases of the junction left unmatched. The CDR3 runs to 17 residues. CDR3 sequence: CASRRALQGAYSGELFF. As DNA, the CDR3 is TGTGCCAGCAGACGAGCCTTGCAGGGGGCGTATAGTGGGGAGCTGTTTTTT.

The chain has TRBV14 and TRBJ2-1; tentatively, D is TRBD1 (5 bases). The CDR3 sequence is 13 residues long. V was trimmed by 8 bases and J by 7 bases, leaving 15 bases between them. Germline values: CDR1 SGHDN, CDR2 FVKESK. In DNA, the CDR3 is TGTGCCAGCGGCTTAAAGCACAGGAATGAGCAGTTCTTC. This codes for CASGLKHRNEQFF.

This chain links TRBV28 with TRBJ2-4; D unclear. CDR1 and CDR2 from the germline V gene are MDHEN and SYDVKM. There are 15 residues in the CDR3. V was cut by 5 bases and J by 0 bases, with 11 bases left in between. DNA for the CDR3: TGTGCCAGCAGTCAGCTTTCCATAGCCAAAAACATTCAGTACTTC. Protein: CASSQLSIAKNIQYF.

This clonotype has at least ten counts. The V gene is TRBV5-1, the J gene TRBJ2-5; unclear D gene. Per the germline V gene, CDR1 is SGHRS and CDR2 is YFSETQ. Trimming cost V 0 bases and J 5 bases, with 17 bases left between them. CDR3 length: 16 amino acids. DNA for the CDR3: TGCGCCAGCAGCTTGGGCCCCGAACGGCGCGTCGAGACCCAGTACTTC. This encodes CASSLGPERRVETQYF.

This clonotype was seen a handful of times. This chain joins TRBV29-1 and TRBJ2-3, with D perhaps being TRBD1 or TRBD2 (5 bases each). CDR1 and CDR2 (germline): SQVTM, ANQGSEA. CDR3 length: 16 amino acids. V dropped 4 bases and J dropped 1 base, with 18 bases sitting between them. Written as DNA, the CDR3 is TGCAGCGTTGGTGGGGGACCGCACCTGGGCACAGATACGCAGTATTTT. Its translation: CSVGGGPHLGTDTQYF.

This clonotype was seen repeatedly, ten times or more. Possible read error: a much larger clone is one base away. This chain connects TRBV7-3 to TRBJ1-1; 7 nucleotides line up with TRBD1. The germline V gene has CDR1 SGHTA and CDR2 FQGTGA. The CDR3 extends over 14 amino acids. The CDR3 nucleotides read TGTGCCAGCAGCTTAACGCCCGGGACAGACAAACCAATGTTT. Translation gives CASSLTPGTDKPMF.

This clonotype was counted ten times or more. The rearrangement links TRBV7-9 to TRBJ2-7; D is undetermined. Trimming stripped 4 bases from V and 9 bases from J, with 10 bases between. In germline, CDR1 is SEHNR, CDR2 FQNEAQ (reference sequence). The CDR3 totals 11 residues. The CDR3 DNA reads TGTGCCAGCAGCTCGGTCTTCGGGCAGTACTTC. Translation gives CASSSVFGQYF.

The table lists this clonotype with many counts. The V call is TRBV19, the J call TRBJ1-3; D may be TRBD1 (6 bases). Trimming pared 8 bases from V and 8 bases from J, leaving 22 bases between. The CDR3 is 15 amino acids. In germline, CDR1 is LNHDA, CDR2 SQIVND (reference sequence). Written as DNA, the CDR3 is TGTGCCAGTGTAAAAAAGGGACACTTCCTGGACACCATATATTTT. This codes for CASVKKGHFLDTIYF.

The CDR3 here is CASSYSDRNQETQYF. CDR3 DNA: TGTGCCAGTAGTTACTCGGACAGGAACCAAGAGACCCAGTACTTC. The rearrangement links TRBV19 to TRBJ2-5, with 7 bases that match TRBD1. V shed 5 bases, J shed 0 bases, and the junction held 6 bases outside the gene matches. The CDR3 has 15 amino acids. Germline CDR1 LNHDA, CDR2 SQIVND (reference sequence).

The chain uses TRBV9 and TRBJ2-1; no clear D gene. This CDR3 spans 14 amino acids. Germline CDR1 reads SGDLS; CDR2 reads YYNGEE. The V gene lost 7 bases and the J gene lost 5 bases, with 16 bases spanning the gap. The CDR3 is CASAPDLRNNEQFF. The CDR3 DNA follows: TGTGCCAGCGCCCCCGACCTGAGGAACAATGAGCAGTTCTTC.